The clone carrying this TCR beta chain was recorded many times. The source of the sample is a study of molecular identifiers for immune sequencing clone quantification. Generation of bulk TCR libraries relied on previously described methods and listed TCR primers. TCRdb analysed the PCR reads with MiXCR anew, one entry per CDR3 protein. The table includes fewer than 75,000 distinct CDR3 sequences, less than 20% detected once. Using a CD8+CD4-CCR7+CD45RA+ phenotype, naive CD8 T cells were sorted. Germline CDR1 LNHNV, CDR2 YYDKDF (reference sequence). Deletions cut 0 bases from V and 6 bases from J, with 12 bases between. The CDR3 is made up of 15 amino acids.

The TCR originated in a human donor in good health. Some libraries in this study had Jurkat cell RNA spiked in. Material for sequencing was naive CD8+ T cells from blood, with Jurkat cell RNA spiked in. The subset: FACS-sorted CD8+CD4-CCR7+CD45RA+ naive T cells. The chain employs TRBV15 and TRBJ1-5; no clear D gene. The CDR3 DNA is TGTGCCACCAGCAGAGATCGGCCGATTAGTCAGCCCCAGCATTTT. Its protein is CATSRDRPISQPQHF.